Given below is one T cell receptor (beta chain) in context. Germline V gives CDR1 LGHNA, CDR2 YSLEER. The CDR3 sequence is 14 residues long. Trimming stripped 6 bases from V and 4 bases from J, with 14 bases between. Source study methods: Reference gene primer amplification gave nucleated cell count estimates. Some clones are missing from TCRdb's copy, which holds only in-frame ones; the method was immunoSEQ multiplex PCR. V and J calls and clone size are as listed in that table; D and trimming were resolved from the DNA. The sample records 200,000 or so clones, about 90% being singletons. The Seattle patients, enrolled during active infection, were followed longitudinally. These data originate in a study of blood T cell repertoires in COVID-19. Study-level information: Donors in the United States, Italy and Spain gave samples during acute or convalescent COVID-19. Nucleic acid was either cDNA or gDNA, and it came from T cells, B-cell-depleted T cells, or PBMCs.

The rearrangement uses TRBV4-3 and TRBJ2-3; tentative D call: TRBD2 (6 bases). The material sequenced was peripheral blood. The sequence was collected from a man aged 25-45 years with COVID-19, enrolled during active disease. The DNA of the CDR3 is TGCGCCAGCAGTACTAGCCCCGTGGCAGATACGCAGTATTTT. As protein: CASSTSPVADTQYF.